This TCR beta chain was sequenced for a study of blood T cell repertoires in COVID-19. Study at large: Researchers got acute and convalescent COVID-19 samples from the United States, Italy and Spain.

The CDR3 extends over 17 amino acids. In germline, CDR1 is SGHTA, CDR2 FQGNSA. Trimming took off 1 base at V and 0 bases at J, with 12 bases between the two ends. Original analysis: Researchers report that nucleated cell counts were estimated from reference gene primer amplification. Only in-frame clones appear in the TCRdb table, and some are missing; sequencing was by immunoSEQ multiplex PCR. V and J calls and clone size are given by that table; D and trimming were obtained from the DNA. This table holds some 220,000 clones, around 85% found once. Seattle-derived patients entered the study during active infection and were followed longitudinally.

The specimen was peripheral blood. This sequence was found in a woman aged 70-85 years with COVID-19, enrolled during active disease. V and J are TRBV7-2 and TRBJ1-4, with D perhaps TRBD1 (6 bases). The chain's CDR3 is CASSLVSQGTTNEKLFF. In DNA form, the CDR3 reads TGTGCCAGCAGCTTAGTGTCACAGGGTACAACTAATGAAAAACTGTTTTTT.